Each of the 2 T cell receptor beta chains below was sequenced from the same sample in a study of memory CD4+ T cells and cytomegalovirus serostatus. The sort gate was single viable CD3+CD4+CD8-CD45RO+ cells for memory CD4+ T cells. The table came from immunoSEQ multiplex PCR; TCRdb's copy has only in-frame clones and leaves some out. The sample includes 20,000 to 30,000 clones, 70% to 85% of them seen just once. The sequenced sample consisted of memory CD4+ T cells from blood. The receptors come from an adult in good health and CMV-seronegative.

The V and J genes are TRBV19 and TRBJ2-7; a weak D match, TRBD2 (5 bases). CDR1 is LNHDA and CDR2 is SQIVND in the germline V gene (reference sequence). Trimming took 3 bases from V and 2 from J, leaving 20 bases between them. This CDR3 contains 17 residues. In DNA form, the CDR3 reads TGTGCCAGTAGTATTCAATTCGGGGTCTCCCCCACCTACGAGCAGTACTTC. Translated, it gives CASSIQFGVSPTYEQYF.

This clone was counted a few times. This CDR3 is CASSLQGGNTIYF. The CDR3 region has the DNA TGTGCCAGCAGCTTACAGGGTGGAAACACCATATATTTT. This chain links TRBV7-3 with TRBJ1-3, with a tentative D call TRBD1 (5 bases). The V end lost 2 bases, the J end lost 3 bases, and 5 bases lay between the germline ends. In germline, CDR1 is SGHTA, CDR2 FQGTGA. The CDR3 has 13 amino acids.